This T cell receptor (beta chain) stems from a study of T cell changes during pregnancy in multiple sclerosis. The table came from immunoSEQ multiplex PCR; TCRdb's copy has only in-frame clones and leaves some out. The sample has approximately 32,000 clones, about 91% seen once. Per germline, CDR1 SEHNR and CDR2 FQNEAQ (reference sequence). V lost 2 bases to trimming and J lost 9 bases, with 8 bases between them. This CDR3 contains 12 residues. This specimen was CD8+ T cells from peripheral blood mononuclear cells, taken in the second trimester of pregnancy. This receptor was identified in a female donor with multiple sclerosis, enrolled in a pregnancy study. The genes are TRBV7-9 and TRBJ2-1; D ambiguous. Here the CDR3 DNA reads TGTGCCAGCAGCTTACTAGTGGTTGAGCAGTTCTTC. Protein sequence: CASSLLVVEQFF.